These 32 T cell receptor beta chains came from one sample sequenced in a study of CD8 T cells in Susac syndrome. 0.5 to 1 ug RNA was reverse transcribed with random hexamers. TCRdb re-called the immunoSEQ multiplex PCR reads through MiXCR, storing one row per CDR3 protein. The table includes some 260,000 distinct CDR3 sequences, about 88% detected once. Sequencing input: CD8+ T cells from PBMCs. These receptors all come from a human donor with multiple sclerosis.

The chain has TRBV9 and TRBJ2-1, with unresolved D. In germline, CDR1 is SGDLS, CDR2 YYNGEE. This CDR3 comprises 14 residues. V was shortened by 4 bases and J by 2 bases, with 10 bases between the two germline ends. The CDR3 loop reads CASSPSRPYNEQFF. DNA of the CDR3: TGTGCCAGCAGCCCATCCAGGCCCTACAATGAGCAGTTCTTC.

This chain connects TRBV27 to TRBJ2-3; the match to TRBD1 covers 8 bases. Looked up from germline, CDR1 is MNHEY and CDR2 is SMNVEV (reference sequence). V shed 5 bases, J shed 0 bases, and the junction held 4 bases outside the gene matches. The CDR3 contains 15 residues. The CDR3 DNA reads TGTGCCAGCAGTATGGGACAGGAGAGCACAGATACGCAGTATTTT. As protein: CASSMGQESTDTQYF.

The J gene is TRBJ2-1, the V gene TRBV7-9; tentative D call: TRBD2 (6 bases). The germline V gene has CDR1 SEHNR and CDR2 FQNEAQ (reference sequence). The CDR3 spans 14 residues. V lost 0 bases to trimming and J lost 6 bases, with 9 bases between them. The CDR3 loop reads CASSLAGGANEQFF. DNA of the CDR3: TGTGCCAGCAGCTTAGCCGGGGGAGCCAATGAGCAGTTCTTC.

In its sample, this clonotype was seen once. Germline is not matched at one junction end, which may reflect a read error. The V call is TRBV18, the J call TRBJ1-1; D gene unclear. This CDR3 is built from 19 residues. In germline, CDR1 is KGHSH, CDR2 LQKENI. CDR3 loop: CANSPVPGRAPRRDTEAFF. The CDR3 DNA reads TGTGCCAACTCACCCGTCCCAGGTCGGGCCCCCCGGAGGGACACTGAAGCTTTCTTT.

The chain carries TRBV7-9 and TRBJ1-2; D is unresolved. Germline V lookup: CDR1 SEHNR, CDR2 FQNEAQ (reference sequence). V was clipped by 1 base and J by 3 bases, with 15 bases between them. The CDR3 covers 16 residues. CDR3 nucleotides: TGTGCCAGCAGCTTAGGGACGGAGGTTTTCTACTATGGCTACACCTTC. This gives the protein CASSLGTEVFYYGYTF.

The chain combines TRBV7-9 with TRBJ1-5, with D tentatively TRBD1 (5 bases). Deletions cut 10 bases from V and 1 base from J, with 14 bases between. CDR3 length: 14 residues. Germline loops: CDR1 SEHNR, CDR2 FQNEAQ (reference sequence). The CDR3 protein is CATSGRASNQPQHF. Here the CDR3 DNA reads TGTGCCACTTCAGGGAGGGCGAGCAATCAGCCCCAGCATTTT. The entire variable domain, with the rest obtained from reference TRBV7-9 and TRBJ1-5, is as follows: DTGVSQNPRHKITKRGQNVTFRCDPISEHNRLYWYRQTLGQGPEFLTYFQNEAQLEKSRLLSDRFSAERPKGSFSTLEIQRTEQGDSAMYLCATSGRASNQPQHFGDGTRLSIL.

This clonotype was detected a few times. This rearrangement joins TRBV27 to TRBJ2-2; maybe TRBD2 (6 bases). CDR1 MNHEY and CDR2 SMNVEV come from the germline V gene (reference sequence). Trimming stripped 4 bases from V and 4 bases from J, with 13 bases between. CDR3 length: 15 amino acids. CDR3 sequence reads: CASSSPEGVTGELFF. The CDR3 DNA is TGTGCCAGCAGTTCGCCGGAGGGCGTCACCGGGGAGCTGTTTTTT.

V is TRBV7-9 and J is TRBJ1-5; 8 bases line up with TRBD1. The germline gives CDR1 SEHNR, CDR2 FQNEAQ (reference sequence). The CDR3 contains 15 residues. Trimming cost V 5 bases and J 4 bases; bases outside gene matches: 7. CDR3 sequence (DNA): TGTGCCAGCAGCGATATGGACAGGGAGAATCAGCCCCAGCATTTT. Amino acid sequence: CASSDMDRENQPQHF.

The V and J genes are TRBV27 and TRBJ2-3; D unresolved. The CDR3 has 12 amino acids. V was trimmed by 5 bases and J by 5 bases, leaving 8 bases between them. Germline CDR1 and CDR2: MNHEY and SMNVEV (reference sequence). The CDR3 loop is CASSRPRDTQYF. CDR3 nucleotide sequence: TGTGCCAGCAGTAGACCGCGAGATACGCAGTATTTT.

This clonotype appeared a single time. CDR3 protein: CASSKGHPTDTQYF. CDR3 coding DNA: TGTGCCAGCAGCAAGGGACACCCCACAGATACGCAGTATTTT. This chain connects TRBV7-3 to TRBJ2-3; D might be TRBD1 (6 bases). This CDR3 has 14 residues. Germline-derived CDR1 and CDR2 are SGHTA and FQGTGA. Trimming pared 5 bases from V and 2 bases from J, leaving 11 bases between.

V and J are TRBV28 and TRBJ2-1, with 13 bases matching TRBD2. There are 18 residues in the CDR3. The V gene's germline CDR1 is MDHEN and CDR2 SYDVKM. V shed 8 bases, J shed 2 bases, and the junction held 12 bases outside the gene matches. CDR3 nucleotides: TGTGCCAGCGGACTATCCAGACTAGCGGGAGGCACCTACAATGAGCAGTTCTTC. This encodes CASGLSRLAGGTYNEQFF.

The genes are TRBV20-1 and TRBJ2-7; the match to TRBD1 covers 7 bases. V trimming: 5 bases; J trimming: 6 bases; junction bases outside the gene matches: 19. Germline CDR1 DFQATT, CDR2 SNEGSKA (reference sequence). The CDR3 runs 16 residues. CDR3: CSAYGTDEPFGSEQYF. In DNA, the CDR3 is TGCAGTGCTTATGGGACAGACGAGCCTTTTGGGTCCGAGCAGTACTTC.

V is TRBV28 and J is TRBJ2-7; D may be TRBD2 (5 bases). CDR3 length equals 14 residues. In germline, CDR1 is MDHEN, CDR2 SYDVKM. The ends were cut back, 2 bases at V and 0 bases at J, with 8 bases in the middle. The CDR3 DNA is TGTGCCAGCAGTTTAATGGGAGACTCCTACGAGCAGTACTTC. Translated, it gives CASSLMGDSYEQYF. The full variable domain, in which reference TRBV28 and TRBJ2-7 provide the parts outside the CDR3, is DVKVTQSSRYLVKRTGEKVFLECVQDMDHENMFWYRQDPGLGLRLIYFSYDVKMKEKGDIPEGYSVSREKKERFSLILESASTNQTSMYLCASSLMGDSYEQYFGPGTRLTVT.

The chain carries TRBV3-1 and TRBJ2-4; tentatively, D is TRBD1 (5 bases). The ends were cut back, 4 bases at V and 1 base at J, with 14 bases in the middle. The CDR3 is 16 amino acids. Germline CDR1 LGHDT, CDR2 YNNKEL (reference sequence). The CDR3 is CASSLTPGWAKNIQYF. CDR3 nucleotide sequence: TGTGCCAGCAGCCTCACCCCAGGGTGGGCCAAAAACATTCAGTACTTC.

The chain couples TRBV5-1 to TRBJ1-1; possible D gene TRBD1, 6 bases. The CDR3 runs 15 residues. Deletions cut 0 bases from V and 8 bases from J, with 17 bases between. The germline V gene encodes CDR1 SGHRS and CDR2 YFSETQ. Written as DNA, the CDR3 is TGCGCCAGCAGCTTGGAAGAGACAGGTAGGGGGGAAGCTTTCTTT. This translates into CASSLEETGRGEAFF.

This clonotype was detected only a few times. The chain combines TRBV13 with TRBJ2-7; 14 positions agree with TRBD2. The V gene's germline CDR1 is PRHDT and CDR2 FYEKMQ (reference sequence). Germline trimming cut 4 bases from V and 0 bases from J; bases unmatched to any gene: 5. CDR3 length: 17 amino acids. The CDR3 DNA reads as TGTGCCAGCAGCTCAGGACTAGCGGGAGGCAGCTCCTACGAGCAGTACTTC. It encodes CASSSGLAGGSSYEQYF.

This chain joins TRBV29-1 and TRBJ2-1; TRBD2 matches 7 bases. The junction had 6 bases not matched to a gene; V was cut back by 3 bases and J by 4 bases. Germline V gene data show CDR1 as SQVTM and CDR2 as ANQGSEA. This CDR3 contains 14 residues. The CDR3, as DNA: TGCAGCGTTGATGGCGGGAGTAAGTACAATGAGCAGTTCTTC. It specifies CSVDGGSKYNEQFF.

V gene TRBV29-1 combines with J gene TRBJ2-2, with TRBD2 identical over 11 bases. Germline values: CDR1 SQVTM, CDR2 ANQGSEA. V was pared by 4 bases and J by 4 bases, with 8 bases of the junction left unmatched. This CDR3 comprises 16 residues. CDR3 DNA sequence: TGCAGCGTTGTCCCATGGGGACTAGCGGCCACCGGGGAGCTGTTTTTT. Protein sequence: CSVVPWGLAATGELFF.

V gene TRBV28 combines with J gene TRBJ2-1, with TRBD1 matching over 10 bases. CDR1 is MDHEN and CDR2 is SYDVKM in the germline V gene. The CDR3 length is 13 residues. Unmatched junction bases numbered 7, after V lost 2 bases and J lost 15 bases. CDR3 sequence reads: CASSLISGQGWFF. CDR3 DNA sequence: TGTGCCAGCAGTTTAATATCGGGACAGGGGTGGTTCTTC.

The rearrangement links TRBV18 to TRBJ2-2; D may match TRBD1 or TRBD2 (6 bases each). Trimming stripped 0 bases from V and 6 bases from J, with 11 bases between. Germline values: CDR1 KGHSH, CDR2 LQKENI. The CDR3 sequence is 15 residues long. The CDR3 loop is CASSPPGGRAGELFF. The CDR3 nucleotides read TGTGCCAGCTCACCACCGGGGGGCAGGGCCGGGGAGCTGTTTTTT. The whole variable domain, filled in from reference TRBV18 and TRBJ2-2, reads NAGVMQNPRHLVRRRGQEARLRCSPMKGHSHVYWYRQLPEEGLKFMVYLQKENIIDESGMPKERFSAEFPKEGPSILRIQQVVRGDSAAYFCASSPPGGRAGELFFGEGSRLTVL.

CDR3: CASSPSTGGESNEQYF. The CDR3 region has the DNA TGTGCCAGCAGTCCATCGACAGGGGGCGAGTCCAACGAGCAGTACTTC. The chain combines TRBV27 with TRBJ2-7; 10 bases fit TRBD1. This CDR3 is 16 amino acids long. The ends lost 5 bases at V and 5 bases at J; junction bases unmatched: 12. Germline V gene lookup returns CDR1 MNHEY and CDR2 SMNVEV (reference sequence).

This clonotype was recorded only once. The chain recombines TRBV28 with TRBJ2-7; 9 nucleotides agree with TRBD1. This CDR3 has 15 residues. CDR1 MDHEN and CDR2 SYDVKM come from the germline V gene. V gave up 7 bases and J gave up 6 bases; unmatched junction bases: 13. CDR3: CASTQDRGFSREQYF. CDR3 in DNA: TGTGCCAGCACCCAGGACAGGGGATTTTCGCGCGAGCAGTACTTC.

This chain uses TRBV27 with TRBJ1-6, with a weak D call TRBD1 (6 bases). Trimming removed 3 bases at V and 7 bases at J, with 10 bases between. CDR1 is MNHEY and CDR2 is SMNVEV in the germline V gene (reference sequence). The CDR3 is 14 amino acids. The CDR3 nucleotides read TGTGCCAGCAGTTTCCCTACAGGGAATTCACCCCTCCACTTT. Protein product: CASSFPTGNSPLHF.

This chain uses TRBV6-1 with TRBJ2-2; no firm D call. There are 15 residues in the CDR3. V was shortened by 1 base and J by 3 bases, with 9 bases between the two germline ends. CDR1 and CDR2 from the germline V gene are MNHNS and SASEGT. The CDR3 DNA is TGTGCCAGCAGTGAAGAGTACAGCTACACCGGGGAGCTGTTTTTT. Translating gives CASSEEYSYTGELFF.

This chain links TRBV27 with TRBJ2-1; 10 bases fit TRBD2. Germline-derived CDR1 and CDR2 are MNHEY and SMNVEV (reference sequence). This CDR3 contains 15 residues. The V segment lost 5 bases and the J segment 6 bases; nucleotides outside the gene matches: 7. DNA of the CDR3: TGTGCCAGCAGTCAAACTAGCGGGGCGCTCAATGAGCAGTTCTTC. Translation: CASSQTSGALNEQFF.

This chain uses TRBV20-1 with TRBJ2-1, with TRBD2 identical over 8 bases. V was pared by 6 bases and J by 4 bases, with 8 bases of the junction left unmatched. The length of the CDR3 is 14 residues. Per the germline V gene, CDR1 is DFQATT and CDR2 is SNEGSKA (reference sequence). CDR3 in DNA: TGCAGTGCGCCAACTAGCGGTCCTTACAATGAGCAGTTCTTC. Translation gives CSAPTSGPYNEQFF.

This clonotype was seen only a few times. The CDR3 DNA reads as TGTGCCATCAGTGAGATAGACAGGGGAGGTACTGAAGCTTTCTTT. Translated, it gives CAISEIDRGGTEAFF. V and J are TRBV10-3 and TRBJ1-1, with 8 nucleotides matching TRBD1. The ends lost 2 bases at V and 5 bases at J; junction bases unmatched: 7. CDR3 length: 15 residues. Per germline, CDR1 ENHRY and CDR2 SYGVKD.

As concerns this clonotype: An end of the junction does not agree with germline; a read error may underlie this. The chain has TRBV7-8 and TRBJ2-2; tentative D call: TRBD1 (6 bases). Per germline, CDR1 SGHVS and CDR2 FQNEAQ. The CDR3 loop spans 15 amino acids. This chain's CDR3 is CASIDRPANTEELFF. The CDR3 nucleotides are TGTGCCAGCATCGACAGGCCAGCGAACACCGAGGAGCTGTTTTTT.

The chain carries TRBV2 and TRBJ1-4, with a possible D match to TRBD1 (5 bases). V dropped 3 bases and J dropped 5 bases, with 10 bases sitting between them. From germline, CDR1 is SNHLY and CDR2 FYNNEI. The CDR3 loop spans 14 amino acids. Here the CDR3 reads CASSDGAGNEKLFF. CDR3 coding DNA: TGTGCCAGCAGTGATGGGGCCGGAAATGAAAAACTGTTTTTT.

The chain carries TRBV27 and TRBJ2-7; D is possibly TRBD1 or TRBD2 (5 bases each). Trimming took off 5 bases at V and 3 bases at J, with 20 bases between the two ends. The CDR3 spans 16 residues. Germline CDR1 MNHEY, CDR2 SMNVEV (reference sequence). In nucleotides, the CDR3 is TGTGCCAGCAGTCCTAGCTGGGGACCTAAAAACTACGAGCAGTACTTC. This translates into CASSPSWGPKNYEQYF.

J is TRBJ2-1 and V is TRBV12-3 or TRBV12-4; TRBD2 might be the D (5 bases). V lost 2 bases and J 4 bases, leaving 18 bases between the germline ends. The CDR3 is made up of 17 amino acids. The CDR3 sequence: CASSLLGGPLLYNEQFF. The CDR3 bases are TGTGCCAGCAGTTTATTAGGCGGGCCTTTACTTTACAATGAGCAGTTCTTC.

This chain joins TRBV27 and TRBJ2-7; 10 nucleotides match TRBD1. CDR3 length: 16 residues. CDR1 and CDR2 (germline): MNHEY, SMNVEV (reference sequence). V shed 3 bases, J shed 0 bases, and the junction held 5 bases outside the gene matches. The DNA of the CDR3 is TGTGCCAGCAGTTTCCTCGGACAGGGGGGCTCCTACGAGCAGTACTTC. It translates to CASSFLGQGGSYEQYF.